What follows is one T cell receptor beta chain and its context. One junction end does not reproduce the germline sequence, and a read error may be involved. This sample is part of a study of T-cell memory formation after mild COVID-19. Germline CDR1 is MGHRA and CDR2 is YSYEKL. CDR3 size: 16 residues. MiXCR, applied by TCRdb to the 5' RACE reads, yields one record per CDR3 protein. Of under 200,000 distinct CDR3 sequences in the sample, 31% were seen once. Specimen: PBMCs or a T cell subset sorted from them (not recorded which). The V call is TRBV4-1, the J call TRBJ1-1; D not resolved. This sequence was found in an adult woman who had mild COVID-19 (a few samples of this study predate the infection). Cell type and time point are not known. The CDR3 nucleotides read TGCGACAGCAGCCAAGATGAGGGCCTCATGAACACTGAAGCTTTCTTT. Its translation: CDSSQDEGLMNTEAFF.